The text below deals with one T cell receptor beta chain. Antigen: not known. Unique molecular identifiers were present on the cDNA, and a universal primer site came from template switching. TCRdb re-analysed the 5' RACE reads in MiXCR, keeping a single row per CDR3 protein. The sample includes approximately 490,000 distinct CDR3 sequences, about a fifth of them seen just once. This record belongs to a study of identical twins. Study-level results: Beta out-of-frame sequences showed weaker excess twin sharing. Within twin pairs, the out-of-frame alpha sequences they shared showed excess low generation probability.

The germline V gene has CDR1 MDHEN and CDR2 SYDVKM. There are 15 residues in the CDR3. Germline trimming cut 4 bases from V and 9 bases from J; bases unmatched to any gene: 15. These same records also appear under a second study, on yellow fever vaccine responses in identical twins. That study reports: The T cell response to vaccination in identical twins was reportedly partly convergent and partly personalized.

The rearrangement joins TRBV28 to TRBJ2-7, with 7 bases that match TRBD2. This sequence was found in a young woman in good health. Sequences were obtained from CD4+ T cells sorted from blood. The CDR3 loop is CASSSRASGYRGQYF. CDR3 in DNA: TGTGCCAGCAGTTCGAGGGCTAGCGGTTACAGAGGGCAGTACTTC.